The sample holds one count of the clone carrying this T cell receptor beta chain. This specimen belongs to a study of blood T cell repertoires in COVID-19. Study-level background: T cells, B-cell-depleted T cells, or PBMCs supplied cDNA or gDNA.

Germline V gene lookup returns CDR1 MDHEN and CDR2 SYDVKM. CDR3 size: 15 residues. V was cut by 3 bases and J by 2 bases, with 12 bases left in between. As processed by the authors: From reference gene primer amplification, estimates of nucleated cell counts were derived. Data came from immunoSEQ multiplex PCR; TCRdb stores just in-frame clones and leaves some out. D and trimming were read from the DNA, whereas the V and J calls and clone size are those reported in that table. The sample holds more than 75,000 clones, around 88% seen once. The receptor was isolated from a woman aged 70-85 years with acute or convalescent COVID-19. The specimen sequenced was peripheral blood. This chain uses TRBV28 with TRBJ2-3; a possible D gene is TRBD1 (6 bases). The CDR3 protein is CASSFDRSSTDTQYF. DNA for the CDR3: TGTGCCAGCAGTTTCGACAGGTCTTCCACAGATACGCAGTATTTT.